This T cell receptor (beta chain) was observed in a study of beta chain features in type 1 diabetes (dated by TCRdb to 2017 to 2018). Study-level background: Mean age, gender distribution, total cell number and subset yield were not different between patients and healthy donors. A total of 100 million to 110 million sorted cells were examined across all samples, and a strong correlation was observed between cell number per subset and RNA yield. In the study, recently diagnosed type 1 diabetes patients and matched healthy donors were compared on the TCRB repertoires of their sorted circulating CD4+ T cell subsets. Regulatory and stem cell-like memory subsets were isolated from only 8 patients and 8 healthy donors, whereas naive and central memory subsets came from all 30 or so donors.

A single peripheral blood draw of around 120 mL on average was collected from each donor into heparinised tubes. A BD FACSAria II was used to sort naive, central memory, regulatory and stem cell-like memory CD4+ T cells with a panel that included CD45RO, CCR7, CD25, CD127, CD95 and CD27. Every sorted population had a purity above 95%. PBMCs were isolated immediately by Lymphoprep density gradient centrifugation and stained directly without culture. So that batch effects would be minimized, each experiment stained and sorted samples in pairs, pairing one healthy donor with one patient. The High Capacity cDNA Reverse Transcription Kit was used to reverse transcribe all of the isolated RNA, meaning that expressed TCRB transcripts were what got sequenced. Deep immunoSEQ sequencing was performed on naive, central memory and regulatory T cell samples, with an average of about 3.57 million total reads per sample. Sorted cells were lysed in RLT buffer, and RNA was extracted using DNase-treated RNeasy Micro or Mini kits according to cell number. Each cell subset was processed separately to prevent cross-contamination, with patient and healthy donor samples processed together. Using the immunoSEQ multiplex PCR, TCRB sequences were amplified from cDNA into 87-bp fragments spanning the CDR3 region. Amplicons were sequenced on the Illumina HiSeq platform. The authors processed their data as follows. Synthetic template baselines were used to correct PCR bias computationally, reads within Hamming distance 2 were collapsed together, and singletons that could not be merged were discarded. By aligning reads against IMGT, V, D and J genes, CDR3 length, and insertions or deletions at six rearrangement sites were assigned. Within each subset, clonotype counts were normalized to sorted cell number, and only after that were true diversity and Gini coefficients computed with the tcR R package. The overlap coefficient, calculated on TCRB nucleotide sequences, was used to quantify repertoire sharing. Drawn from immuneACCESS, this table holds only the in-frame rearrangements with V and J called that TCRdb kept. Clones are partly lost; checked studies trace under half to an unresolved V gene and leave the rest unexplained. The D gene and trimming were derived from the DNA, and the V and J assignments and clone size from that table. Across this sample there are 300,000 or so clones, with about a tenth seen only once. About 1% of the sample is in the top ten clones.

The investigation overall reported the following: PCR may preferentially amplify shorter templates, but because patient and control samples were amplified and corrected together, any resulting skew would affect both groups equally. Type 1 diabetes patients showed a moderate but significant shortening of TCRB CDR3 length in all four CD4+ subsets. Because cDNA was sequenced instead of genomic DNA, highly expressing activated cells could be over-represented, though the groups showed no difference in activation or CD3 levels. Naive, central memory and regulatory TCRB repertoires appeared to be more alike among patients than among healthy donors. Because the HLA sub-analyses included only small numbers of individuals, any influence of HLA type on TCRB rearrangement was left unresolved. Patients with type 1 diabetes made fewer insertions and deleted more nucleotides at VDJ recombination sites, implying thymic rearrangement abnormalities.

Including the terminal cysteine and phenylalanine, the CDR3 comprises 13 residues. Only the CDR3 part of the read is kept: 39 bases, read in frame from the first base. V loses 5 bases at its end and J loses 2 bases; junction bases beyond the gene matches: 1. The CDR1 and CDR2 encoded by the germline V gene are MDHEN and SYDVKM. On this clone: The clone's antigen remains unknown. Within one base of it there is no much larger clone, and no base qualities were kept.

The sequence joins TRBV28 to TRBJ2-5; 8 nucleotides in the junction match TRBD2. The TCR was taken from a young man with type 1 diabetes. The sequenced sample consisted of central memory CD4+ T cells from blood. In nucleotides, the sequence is TGTGCCAGCAGTCCGGGGGGGCAAGAGACCCAGTACTTC. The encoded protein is CASSPGGQETQYF.